Sequencing of this T cell receptor (beta chain) was carried out in a study of blood T cell repertoires in COVID-19. The authors' processing: How many nucleated cells were present was estimated from reference gene primer amplification. The data were produced by immunoSEQ multiplex PCR, yet TCRdb's version contains in-frame clones alone and is incomplete. V and J calls and clone size come straight from that table; D and trimming were deduced from the DNA. Here the sample spans 150,000 to 200,000 clones, 60% to 80% being singletons. Germline V lookup: CDR1 LGHDT, CDR2 YNNKEL (reference sequence). The CDR3 consists of 14 residues. Unmatched junction bases numbered 4, after V lost 3 bases and J lost 6 bases.

This TCR came from a woman between 65 and 79 years old with acute or convalescent COVID-19. Sequenced input: peripheral blood. V gene TRBV3-1 (or the pseudogene TRBV3-2) combines with J gene TRBJ2-2, with 7 bases matching TRBD1. The DNA of the CDR3 is TGTGCCAGCAGCCAGCAAACAGGGGCCGGGGAGCTGTTTTTT. Amino acids: CASSQQTGAGELFF.